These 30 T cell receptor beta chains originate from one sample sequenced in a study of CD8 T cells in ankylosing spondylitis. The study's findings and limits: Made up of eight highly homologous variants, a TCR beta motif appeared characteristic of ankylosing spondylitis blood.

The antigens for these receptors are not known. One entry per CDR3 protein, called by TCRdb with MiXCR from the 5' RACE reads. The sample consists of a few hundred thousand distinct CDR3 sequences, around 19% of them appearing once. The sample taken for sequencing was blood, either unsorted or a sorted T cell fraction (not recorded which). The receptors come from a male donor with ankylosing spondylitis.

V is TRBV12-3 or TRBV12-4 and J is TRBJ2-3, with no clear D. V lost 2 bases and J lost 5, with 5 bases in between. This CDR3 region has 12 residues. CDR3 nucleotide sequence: TGTGCCAGCAGTTTATGGGGAGATACGCAGTATTTT. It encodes CASSLWGDTQYF.

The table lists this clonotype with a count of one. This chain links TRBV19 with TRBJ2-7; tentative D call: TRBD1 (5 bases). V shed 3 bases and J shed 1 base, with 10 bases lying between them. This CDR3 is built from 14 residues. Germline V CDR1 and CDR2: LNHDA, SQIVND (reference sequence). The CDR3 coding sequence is TGTGCCAGTAGTATTGACAGTCCATCCTACGAGCAGTACTTC. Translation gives CASSIDSPSYEQYF.

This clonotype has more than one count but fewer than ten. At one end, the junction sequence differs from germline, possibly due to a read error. Written as DNA, the CDR3 is TGTGCCAGCAGCCTAGGACAGGTCAGGAATGAGCAGTTCTTC. Its translation: CASSLGQVRNEQFF. The chain joins TRBV13 to TRBJ2-1; 7 bases are a match to TRBD1. Per the germline V gene, CDR1 is PRHDT and CDR2 is FYEKMQ (reference sequence). This CDR3 is built from 14 residues.

The CDR3 nucleotides are TGTGCCAGCAGCTTAACAGGGCCTGGAAACACCATATATTTT. Encoded protein: CASSLTGPGNTIYF. The chain carries TRBV11-2 and TRBJ1-3; D is possibly TRBD1 (6 bases). The CDR3 has 14 residues. Trimming left V 2 bases short and J 2 bases short, with 7 bases between. Per germline, CDR1 SGHAT and CDR2 FQNNGV.

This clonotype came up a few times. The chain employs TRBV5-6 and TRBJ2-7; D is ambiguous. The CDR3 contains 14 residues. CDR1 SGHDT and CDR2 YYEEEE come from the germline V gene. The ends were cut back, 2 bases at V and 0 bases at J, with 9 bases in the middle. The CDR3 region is CASSLGAASYEQYF. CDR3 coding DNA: TGTGCCAGCAGCTTAGGTGCGGCCTCCTACGAGCAGTACTTC. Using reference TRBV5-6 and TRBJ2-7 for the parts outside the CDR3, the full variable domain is DAGVTQSPTHLIKTRGQQVTLRCSPKSGHDTVSWYQQALGQGPQFIFQYYEEEERQRGNFPDRFSGHQFPNYSSELNVNALLLGDSALYLCASSLGAASYEQYFGPGTRLTVT.

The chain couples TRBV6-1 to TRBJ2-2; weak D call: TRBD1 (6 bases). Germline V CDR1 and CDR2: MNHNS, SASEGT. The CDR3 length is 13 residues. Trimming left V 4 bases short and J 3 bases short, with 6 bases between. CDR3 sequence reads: CASSGTDTGELFF. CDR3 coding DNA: TGTGCCAGCAGTGGGACAGACACCGGGGAGCTGTTTTTT.

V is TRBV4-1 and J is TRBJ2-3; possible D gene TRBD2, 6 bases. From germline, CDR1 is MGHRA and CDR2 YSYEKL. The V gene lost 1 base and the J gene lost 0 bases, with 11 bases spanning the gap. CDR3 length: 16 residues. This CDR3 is CASSQGAGTSTDTQYF. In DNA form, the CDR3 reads TGCGCCAGCAGCCAAGGTGCGGGGACCAGCACAGATACGCAGTATTTT.

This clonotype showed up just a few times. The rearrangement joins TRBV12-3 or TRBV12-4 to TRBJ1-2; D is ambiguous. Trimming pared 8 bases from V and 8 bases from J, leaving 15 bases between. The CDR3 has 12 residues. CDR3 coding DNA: TGTGCCAGCGATTCTCACAGAGGGGGCTACACCTTC. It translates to CASDSHRGGYTF.

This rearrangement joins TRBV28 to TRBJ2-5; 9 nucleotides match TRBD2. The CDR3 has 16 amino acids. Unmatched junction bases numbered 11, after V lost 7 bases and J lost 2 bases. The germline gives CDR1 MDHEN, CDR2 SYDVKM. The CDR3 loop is CASKATTSGFQETQYF. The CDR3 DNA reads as TGTGCCAGCAAGGCGACGACTAGCGGATTTCAAGAGACCCAGTACTTC.

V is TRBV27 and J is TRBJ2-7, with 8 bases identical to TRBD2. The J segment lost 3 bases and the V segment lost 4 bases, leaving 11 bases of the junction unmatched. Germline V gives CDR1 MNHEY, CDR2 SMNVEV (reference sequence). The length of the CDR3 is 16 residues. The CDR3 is CASSSRLAPTHYEQYF. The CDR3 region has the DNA TGTGCCAGCAGTTCCCGACTAGCGCCTACCCACTACGAGCAGTACTTC.

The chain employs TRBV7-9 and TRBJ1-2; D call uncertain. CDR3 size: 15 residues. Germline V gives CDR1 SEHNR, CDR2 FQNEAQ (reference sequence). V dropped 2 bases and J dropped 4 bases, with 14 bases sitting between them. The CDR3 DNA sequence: TGTGCCAGCAGCTTACCCCCAGGAAAACTCTATGGCTACACCTTC. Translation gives CASSLPPGKLYGYTF.

CDR3 sequence: CASSQEGRAMETQYF. In nucleotides, the CDR3 is TGCGCCAGCAGCCAAGAGGGCAGGGCCATGGAGACCCAGTACTTC. The chain recombines TRBV4-1 with TRBJ2-5; D might be TRBD1 (5 bases). The V gene's germline CDR1 is MGHRA and CDR2 YSYEKL. Between the trimmed V and J ends, which lost 0 bases and 5 bases, there was a span of 13 bases. CDR3 size: 15 residues.

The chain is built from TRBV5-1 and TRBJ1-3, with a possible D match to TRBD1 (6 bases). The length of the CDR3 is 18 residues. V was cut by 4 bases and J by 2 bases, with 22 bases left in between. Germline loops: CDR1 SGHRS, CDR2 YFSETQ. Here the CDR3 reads CASSPEVPGTMTGNTIYF. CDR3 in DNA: TGCGCCAGCAGCCCCGAAGTACCTGGGACAATGACTGGAAACACCATATATTTT.

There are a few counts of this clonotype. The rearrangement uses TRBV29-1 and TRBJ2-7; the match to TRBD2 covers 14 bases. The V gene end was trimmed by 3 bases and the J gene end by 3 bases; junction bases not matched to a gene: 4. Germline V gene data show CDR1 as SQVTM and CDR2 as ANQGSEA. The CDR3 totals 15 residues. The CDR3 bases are TGCAGCGTTGATAGACTAGCGGGAGGGGGCTACGAGCAGTACTTC. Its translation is CSVDRLAGGGYEQYF.

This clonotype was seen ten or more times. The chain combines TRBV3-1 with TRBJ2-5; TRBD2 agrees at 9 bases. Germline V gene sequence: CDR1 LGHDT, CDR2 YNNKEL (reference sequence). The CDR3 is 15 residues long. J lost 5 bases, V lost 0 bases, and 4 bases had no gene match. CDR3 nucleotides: TGTGCCAGCAGCCAAGAAGGCCTAGCGGGGGAGACCCAGTACTTC. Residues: CASSQEGLAGETQYF.

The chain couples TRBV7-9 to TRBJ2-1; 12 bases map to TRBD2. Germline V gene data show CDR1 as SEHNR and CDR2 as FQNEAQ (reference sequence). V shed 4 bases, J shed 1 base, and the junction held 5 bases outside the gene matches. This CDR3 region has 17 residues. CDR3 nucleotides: TGTGCCAGCAGCTCGGGACTAGCGGGCCCTTCCTACAATGAGCAGTTCTTC. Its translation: CASSSGLAGPSYNEQFF.

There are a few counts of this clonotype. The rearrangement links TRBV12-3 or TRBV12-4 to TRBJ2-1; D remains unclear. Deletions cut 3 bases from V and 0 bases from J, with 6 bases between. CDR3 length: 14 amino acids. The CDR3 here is CASSFTPSYNEQFF. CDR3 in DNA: TGTGCCAGCAGTTTCACCCCCTCCTACAATGAGCAGTTCTTC.

The CDR3 DNA is TGTGCCAGCAGTGAGACTACTAACACCGGGGAGCTGTTTTTT. It codes for CASSETTNTGELFF. The rearrangement joins TRBV2 to TRBJ2-2; tentatively, D is TRBD2 (5 bases). The CDR3 has 14 residues. Per the germline V gene, CDR1 is SNHLY and CDR2 is FYNNEI. With 3 bases removed from V and 2 bases from J, the gap between germline ends came to 7 bases. The entire variable domain, with the rest obtained from reference TRBV2 and TRBJ2-2, is as follows: EPEVTQTPSHQVTQMGQEVILRCVPISNHLYFYWYRQILGQKVEFLVSFYNNEISEKSEIFDDQFSVERPDGSNFTLKIRSTKLEDSAMYFCASSETTNTGELFFGEGSRLTVL.

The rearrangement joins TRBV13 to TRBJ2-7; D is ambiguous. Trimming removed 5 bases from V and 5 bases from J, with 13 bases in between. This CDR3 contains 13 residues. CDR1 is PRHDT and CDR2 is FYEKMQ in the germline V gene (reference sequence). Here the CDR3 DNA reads TGTGCCAGCAGCATCCTGGGCAGTAACGAGCAGTACTTC. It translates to CASSILGSNEQYF.

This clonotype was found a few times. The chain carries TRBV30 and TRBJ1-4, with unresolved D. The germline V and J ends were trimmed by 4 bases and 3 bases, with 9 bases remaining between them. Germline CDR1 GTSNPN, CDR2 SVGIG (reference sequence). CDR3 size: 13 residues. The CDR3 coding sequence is TGTGCCTGGACTGAAGCGGCTAATGAAAAACTGTTTTTT. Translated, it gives CAWTEAANEKLFF.

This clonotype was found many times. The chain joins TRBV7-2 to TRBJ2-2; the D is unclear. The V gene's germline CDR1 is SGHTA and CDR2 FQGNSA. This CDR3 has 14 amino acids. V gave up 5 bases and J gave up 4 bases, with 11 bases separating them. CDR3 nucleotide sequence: TGTGCCAGCAGCCCCCTTGGGATCACCGGGGAGCTGTTTTTT. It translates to CASSPLGITGELFF. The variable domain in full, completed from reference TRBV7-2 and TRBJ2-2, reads GAGVSQSPSNKVTEKGKDVELRCDPISGHTALYWYRQSLGQGLEFLIYFQGNSAPDKSGLPSDRFSAERTGGSVSTLTIQRTQQEDSAVYLCASSPLGITGELFFGEGSRLTVL.

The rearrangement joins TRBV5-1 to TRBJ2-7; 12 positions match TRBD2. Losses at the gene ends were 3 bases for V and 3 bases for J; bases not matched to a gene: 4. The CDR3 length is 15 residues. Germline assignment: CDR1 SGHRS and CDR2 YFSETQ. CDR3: CASSSGLAGYYEQYF. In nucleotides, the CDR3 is TGCGCCAGCAGCTCAGGACTAGCGGGGTACTACGAGCAGTACTTC.

The CDR3 region is CASRSDRGRTEAFF. The CDR3 coding sequence is TGTGCCAGCAGATCGGACAGGGGGCGGACTGAAGCTTTCTTT. The chain recombines TRBV28 with TRBJ1-1; TRBD1 agrees at 11 bases. The CDR3 runs 14 residues. V was pared by 6 bases and J by 5 bases, with 5 bases of the junction left unmatched. CDR1 is MDHEN and CDR2 is SYDVKM in the germline V gene.

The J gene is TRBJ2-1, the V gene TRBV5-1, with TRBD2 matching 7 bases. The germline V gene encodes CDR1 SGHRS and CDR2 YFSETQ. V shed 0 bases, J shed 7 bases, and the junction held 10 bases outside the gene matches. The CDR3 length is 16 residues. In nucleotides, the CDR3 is TGCGCCAGCAGCTTGGCCCCCAATAGCGGGTGGAATGAGCAGTTCTTC. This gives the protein CASSLAPNSGWNEQFF.

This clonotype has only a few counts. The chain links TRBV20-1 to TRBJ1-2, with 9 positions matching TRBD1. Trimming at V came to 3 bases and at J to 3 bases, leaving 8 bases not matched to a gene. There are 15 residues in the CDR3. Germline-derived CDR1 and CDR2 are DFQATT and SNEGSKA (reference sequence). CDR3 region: CSARVPTGGHYGYTF. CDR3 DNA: TGCAGTGCTAGGGTCCCGACAGGGGGTCACTATGGCTACACCTTC.

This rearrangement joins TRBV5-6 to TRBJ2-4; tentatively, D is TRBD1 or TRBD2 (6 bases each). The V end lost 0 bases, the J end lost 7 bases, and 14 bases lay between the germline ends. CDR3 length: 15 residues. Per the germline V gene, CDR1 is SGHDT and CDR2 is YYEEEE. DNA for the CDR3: TGTGCCAGCAGCTTGGGGGGGGCTATTGGGAACATTCAGTACTTC. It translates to CASSLGGAIGNIQYF.

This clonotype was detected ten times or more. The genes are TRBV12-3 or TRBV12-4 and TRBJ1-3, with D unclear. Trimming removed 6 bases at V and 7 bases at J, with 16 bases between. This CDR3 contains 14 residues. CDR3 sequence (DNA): TGTGCCAGCAGAGAAACAGAATCCTTGAACACCATATATTTT. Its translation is CASRETESLNTIYF.

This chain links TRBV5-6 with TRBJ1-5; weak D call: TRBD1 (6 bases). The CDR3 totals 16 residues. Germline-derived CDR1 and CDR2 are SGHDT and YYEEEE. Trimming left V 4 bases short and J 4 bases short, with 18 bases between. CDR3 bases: TGTGCCAGCAGCCCGGACAGCTGGCATTGGAATCAGCCCCAGCATTTT. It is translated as CASSPDSWHWNQPQHF.

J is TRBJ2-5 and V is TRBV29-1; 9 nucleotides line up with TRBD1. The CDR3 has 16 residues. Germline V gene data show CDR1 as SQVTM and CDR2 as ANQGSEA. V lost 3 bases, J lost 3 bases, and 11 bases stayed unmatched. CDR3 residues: CSVEGGVGDREETQYF. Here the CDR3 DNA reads TGCAGCGTTGAGGGGGGTGTCGGGGACAGGGAAGAGACCCAGTACTTC.

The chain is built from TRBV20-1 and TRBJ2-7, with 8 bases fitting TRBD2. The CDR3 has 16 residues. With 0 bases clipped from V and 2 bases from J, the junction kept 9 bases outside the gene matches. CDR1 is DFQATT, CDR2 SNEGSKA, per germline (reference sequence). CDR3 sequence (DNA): TGCAGTGCTAGAGATTTACTAGCGGCTTTCCCCTACGAGCAGTACTTC. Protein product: CSARDLLAAFPYEQYF.